One and the same sample provided the 7 T cell receptor beta chains below, sequenced in a study of T cell responses to AZD1222 COVID-19 vaccine. Some clones are missing from TCRdb's copy, which holds only in-frame ones; the method was immunoSEQ multiplex PCR. The sample lists some 110,000 clones; around 89% were seen once. This material consisted of peripheral blood, taken 28 days after the second AZD1222 dose. These receptors were taken from an adult who received the AZD1222 COVID-19 vaccine.

The chain joins TRBV19 to TRBJ2-5; D is unclear. Germline V gene sequence: CDR1 LNHDA, CDR2 SQIVND (reference sequence). The CDR3 sequence is 12 residues long. V was cut by 2 bases and J by 13 bases, with 14 bases left in between. The CDR3 reads CASSISQAPPYF. CDR3 in DNA: TGTGCCAGTAGTATAAGCCAAGCCCCACCGTACTTC.

CDR3 sequence: CASSFTLMTSGRITTQYF. The CDR3 region has the DNA TGTGCCAGCAGCTTTACGCTAATGACTAGCGGGAGAATTACGACCCAGTACTTC. The chain carries TRBV11-2 and TRBJ2-5; 12 bases are shared with TRBD2. The J segment lost 7 bases and the V segment lost 3 bases, leaving 15 bases of the junction unmatched. Germline V lookup: CDR1 SGHAT, CDR2 FQNNGV. The CDR3 consists of 18 residues. Using reference TRBV11-2 and TRBJ2-5 for the parts outside the CDR3, the full variable domain is EAGVAQSPRYKIIEKRQSVAFWCNPISGHATLYWYQQILGQGPKLLIQFQNNGVVDDSQLPKDRFSAERLKGVDSTLKIQPAKLEDSAVYLCASSFTLMTSGRITTQYFGPGTRLLVL.

This chain uses TRBV4-2 with TRBJ1-4; no reliable D call. CDR1 and CDR2 (germline): LGHNA, YNFKEQ. The CDR3 length is 15 residues. Trimming removed 0 bases from V and 6 bases from J, with 11 bases in between. CDR3 amino acids: CASSQDHSRDEKLFF. The CDR3 DNA sequence: TGTGCCAGCAGCCAAGATCACAGCCGAGATGAAAAACTGTTTTTT.

The rearrangement uses TRBV7-9 and TRBJ1-3; D gene unclear. CDR1 and CDR2 (germline): SEHNR, FQNEAQ (reference sequence). Trimming cost V 1 base and J 0 bases, with 7 bases left between them. This CDR3 is built from 15 residues. The CDR3: CASSLVRSSGNTIYF. As DNA, the CDR3 is TGTGCCAGCAGCTTAGTCAGGAGCTCTGGAAACACCATATATTTT.

This clone appeared once. The CDR3 bases are TGTGCCTGGAGTAAAGCGGGGGGGCCCCGGAATACGCAGTATTTT. Residues: CAWSKAGGPRNTQYF. The chain links TRBV30 to TRBJ2-3; 10 bases fit TRBD2. The CDR3 is 15 amino acids. Germline V CDR1 and CDR2: GTSNPN, SVGIG (reference sequence). Germline trimming cut 2 bases from V and 7 bases from J; bases unmatched to any gene: 9.

This clone was counted a few times. The V and J genes are TRBV6-6 and TRBJ1-6; 7 bases fit TRBD1. From germline, CDR1 is MNHNY and CDR2 SVGAGI (reference sequence). The V segment lost 6 bases and the J segment 7 bases; nucleotides outside the gene matches: 6. The CDR3 has 14 amino acids. The CDR3 DNA reads as TGTGCCAGCAGGAGGGACAGAGAAAATTCACCCCTCCACTTT. It is translated as CASRRDRENSPLHF.

This clone showed up just a few times. J is TRBJ1-2 and V is TRBV6-5; 8 nucleotides align to TRBD1. The CDR3 loop spans 14 amino acids. The J segment lost 4 bases and the V segment lost 6 bases, leaving 7 bases of the junction unmatched. Germline lookup yields CDR1 MNHEY and CDR2 SVGAGI. CDR3 nucleotide sequence: TGTGCCAGCAGAGCCGGACAGGGCTCCTATGGCTACACCTTC. Residues: CASRAGQGSYGYTF.